The rows below give T cell receptor beta chains drawn from one sample of a study of OX40 agonist ivuxolimab in advanced cancers. Profiled with immunoSEQ multiplex PCR; TCRdb holds only in-frame clones, not every one. The sample holds around 19,000 clones, approximately 70% seen once. The specimen comprised CD4+ or CD8+ T cells sorted from blood, sampled in a trial of the OX40 agonist ivuxolimab. The receptors were gathered from an adult with an advanced solid tumor such as melanoma, head and neck, liver or kidney cancer. Both conserved end residues are part of each CDR3. The order of the fields is J gene, D gene, V gene, clone size, CDR3 DNA, CDR3 protein. The D gene is left open where the match is weak. Only some rows state a clone size, as once, few, many or a class for expanded clones.

>TRBJ1-1|.|TRBV7-6|.
TGTGCCAGCAGCTTCTCGGCGAGGGCTACTGAAGCTTTCTTT
CASSFSARATEAFF
>TRBJ1-5|.|TRBV27|.
TGTGCCAGCGGTCATGTGGATCAGCCCCAGCATTTT
CASGHVDQPQHF
>TRBJ1-3|.|TRBV29-1|.
TGCAGCGTTGAATTTTGGGGCCCCTCTGGAAACACCATATATTTT
CSVEFWGPSGNTIYF
>TRBJ1-6|TRBD1|TRBV19|.
TGTGCCAGTAGTGCCCGGACAGGGAATTCACCCCTCCACTTT
CASSARTGNSPLHF
>TRBJ2-7|TRBD1|TRBV27|.
TGTGCCAGCAGTTTTGGGACAGGCTCCTACGAGCAGTACTTC
CASSFGTGSYEQYF
>TRBJ2-7|TRBD1|TRBV5-4|few
TGTGCCAGCAGCTGGGGACAGGGTAGCTCCTACGAGCAGTACTTC
CASSWGQGSSYEQYF
>TRBJ2-7|.|TRBV4-3|.
TGCGCCAGCAGCCAAGCGTGGGACCGGGAAAACTACGAGCAGTACTTC
CASSQAWDRENYEQYF
>TRBJ2-1|.|TRBV27|once
TGTGCCAGCAGTTTATCCCACAGGGACAATGAGCAGTTCTTC
CASSLSHRDNEQFF
>TRBJ1-3|.|TRBV11-3|.
TGTGCCAGCAGCTTGACTATAAGCACTGGAAACACCATATATTTT
CASSLTISTGNTIYF
>TRBJ1-4|.|TRBV10-2|.
TGCGCCAGCAGTGAGGTCCTCCTCTCTGCAACTAATGAAAAACTGTTTTTT
CASSEVLLSATNEKLFF
>TRBJ2-2|.|TRBV7-9|many
TGTGCCAGCAGCTTCGTTTCTGGATCGAACACCGGGGAGCTGTTTTTT
CASSFVSGSNTGELFF
>TRBJ2-5|.|TRBV11-1|once
TGTGCCAGCAGCCCAAACCCCGGGACACAAGAGACCCAGTACTTC
CASSPNPGTQETQYF
>TRBJ2-5|.|TRBV7-5|.
TGTGCCAGCAGCTTATTCCAGGGGGGGCAGGAGACCCAGTACTTC
CASSLFQGGQETQYF